A selection of T cell receptor beta chains follows, all from one sample in a study of control samples from healthy donors and cancer patients. Sequenced by immunoSEQ multiplex PCR; TCRdb stores in-frame clones only, minus some. The sample contains over 100,000 clones, around nine tenths of which appear only once. The sequenced sample consisted of blood. The receptors shown here come from a man aged 18 to 29 in good health. CDR3s include the opening cysteine and the closing phenylalanine or tryptophan. The order of the fields is clone size, J gene, D gene, V gene, CDR3 DNA, CDR3 protein. The D gene is left open where the match is weak. Not all rows give a size; the values are once, few, many and, for expanded clones, a class.

.,TRBJ1-2,.,TRBV9,TGTGCCAGCAGCTCGGACAGCCATTATGGCTACACCTTC,CASSSDSHYGYTF
.,TRBJ2-5,.,TRBV2,TGTGCCAGCAGACTTGACAGTCAAGAGACCCAGTACTTC,CASRLDSQETQYF
once,TRBJ2-2,.,TRBV12-3/TRBV12-4,TGTGCCAGCGGCTCCCGGCCCGGCGGGGAGCTGTTTTTT,CASGSRPGGELFF
.,TRBJ2-2,.,TRBV7-2,TGTGCCAGCAGCTTAGCAGGTACCGGGGAGCTGTTTTTT,CASSLAGTGELFF
.,TRBJ2-1,.,TRBV7-9,TGTGCCAGCAGCTTGGGCCGGCGCACCGGTGAGCAGTTCTTC,CASSLGRRTGEQFF
.,TRBJ1-3,.,TRBV6-2/TRBV6-3,TGTGCCAGCAGTACCCTGAAGGGATTGCACTCTGGAAACACCATATATTTT,CASSTLKGLHSGNTIYF
few,TRBJ1-2,.,TRBV28,TGTGCCAGCAGTTTATTGGGGTCGTGGAGCTACACCTTC,CASSLLGSWSYTF
.,TRBJ2-1,TRBD2,TRBV5-1,TGCGCCAGCAGCCCCGGGGGGGGTGGACACAATGAGCAGTTCTTC,CASSPGGGGHNEQFF
.,TRBJ2-2,TRBD1,TRBV5-1,TGCGCCAGCAGCTTGAGGACAGGGGGTGTAGGCGGGGAGCTGTTTTTT,CASSLRTGGVGGELFF
.,TRBJ1-1,.,TRBV9,TGTGCCAGCAGCGTAGAGAGGGAGAACACTGAAGCTTTCTTT,CASSVERENTEAFF
.,TRBJ2-2,.,TRBV4-2,TGTGCCAGCAGCCAAGAATTTTCGTCTGGGGCCGGGGAGCTGTTTTTT,CASSQEFSSGAGELFF
.,TRBJ2-1,TRBD1,TRBV5-4,TGTGCCAGCAACACACAGGGGGCACCTTACAATGAGCAGTTCTTC,CASNTQGAPYNEQFF
.,TRBJ2-5,.,TRBV2,TGTGCCAGCAGCGGTGGTAGGGAGACCCAGTACTTC,CASSGGRETQYF
.,TRBJ2-1,.,TRBV6-6,TGTGCCAGCGAAGACAATGAGCAGTTCTTC,CASEDNEQFF
.,TRBJ2-5,.,TRBV30,TGTGCCGGTAGGGGGGCAGGGTTTGAGACCCAGTACTTC,CAGRGAGFETQYF
.,TRBJ2-1,.,TRBV27,TGTGCCAGCAGTTTAAGGATGCCCGGTTTCTGGGGGTCGAGTAGTGAGCAGTTCTTC,CASSLRMPGFWGSSSEQFF
.,TRBJ2-7,.,TRBV5-4,TGTGCCAGCAGCTGGGGGTCCTACGAGCAGTACTTC,CASSWGSYEQYF
.,TRBJ1-5,TRBD1,TRBV2,TGTGCCAGCAGTTCTTTTCTTAGACAGGGGATTGGCAATCAGCCCCAGCATTTT,CASSSFLRQGIGNQPQHF
.,TRBJ1-1,.,TRBV5-5,TGTGCCAGCAGCTTGGAAGGGATGCCTGAAGCTTTCTTT,CASSLEGMPEAFF
.,TRBJ1-2,.,TRBV3-1/TRBV3-2,TGTGCCAGCAGCCAAGACGACGGGGGCAGCTATGGCTACACCTTC,CASSQDDGGSYGYTF
.,TRBJ2-1,TRBD2,TRBV7-2,TGTGCCAGCAGCTCACGGGGGGGGGCCTTAGGTGAGCAGTTCTTC,CASSSRGGALGEQFF
.,TRBJ1-2,.,TRBV6-5,TGTGCCAGCAGGAATGCAGGGAGGGCCTATGGCTACACCTTC,CASRNAGRAYGYTF
.,TRBJ1-3,.,TRBV7-9,TGTGCCAGCGTGGGTGGTGGAAACACCATATATTTT,CASVGGGNTIYF
.,TRBJ2-3,TRBD1,TRBV18,TGTGCCAGCTCACCACTAACAGGGGCGAGCACAGATACGCAGTATTTT,CASSPLTGASTDTQYF
.,TRBJ1-4,.,TRBV6-5,TGTGCCAGCAAAAAGGGAGAGGGGACTAATGAAAAACTGTTTTTT,CASKKGEGTNEKLFF
.,TRBJ1-6,.,TRBV27,TGTGCCAGCAGTTTGTTGGTCAGGGACTCCGTCGCATATAATTCACCCCTCCACTTT,CASSLLVRDSVAYNSPLHF
.,TRBJ1-5,TRBD1,TRBV2,TGTGCCAGCAGTTTGGACAGGGGGGATCAGCCCCAGCATTTT,CASSLDRGDQPQHF
once,TRBJ2-7,.,TRBV5-1,TGCGCCAGCAGCTTCGCAGGGGAGCCCTACGAGCAGTACTTC,CASSFAGEPYEQYF
.,TRBJ1-2,.,TRBV6-1,TGTGCCAGCAGTGAGACATGGCAGGGCGCTAACTATGGCTACACCTTC,CASSETWQGANYGYTF
.,TRBJ2-2,.,TRBV7-9,TGTGCCAGCAGCCCCACGACGGGTACCGGGGAGCTGTTTTTT,CASSPTTGTGELFF
.,TRBJ1-5,TRBD1,TRBV2,TGTGCCAGCTCGACAGGGGTTCGGCAGCCCCAGCATTTT,CASSTGVRQPQHF
.,TRBJ1-4,.,TRBV7-2,TGTGCCAGCAGCTTGGTAGGGGGAGGTGAAAAACTGTTTTTT,CASSLVGGGEKLFF
.,TRBJ1-1,.,TRBV2,TGTGCCAGCAGTGAAGTCTCCCGCGGTAGCTTCTTCTTT,CASSEVSRGSFFF
.,TRBJ2-3,TRBD2,TRBV10-3,TGTGCCATCAGTGAGAACGGGGGGGCCTTGGGAGATACGCAGTATTTT,CAISENGGALGDTQYF
.,TRBJ1-2,TRBD1,TRBV5-1,TGCGCCAGCAGCGGGGAAGGACAGGGGGTCGATGGCTACACCTTC,CASSGEGQGVDGYTF
.,TRBJ2-2,TRBD2,TRBV15,TGTGCCACCAGCAGAGTGGGCCAGCGGGGGGGGAACACCGGGGAGCTGTTTTTT,CATSRVGQRGGNTGELFF
.,TRBJ2-5,.,TRBV7-3,TGTGCCAGCAGCTTAAATACGAGAGAGACCCAGTACTTC,CASSLNTRETQYF
.,TRBJ2-1,.,TRBV20-1,TGCAGTGCTAGTCAAATCGGGACGGGATCACATTCCTACAATGAGCAGTTCTTC,CSASQIGTGSHSYNEQFF
.,TRBJ2-3,TRBD2,TRBV5-1,TGCGCCAGCAGCTTGAACCTAAGCGGGGGTGGCACAGATACGCAGTATTTT,CASSLNLSGGGTDTQYF
.,TRBJ2-3,TRBD1,TRBV12-3/TRBV12-4,TGTGCCAGTACCGGGACAGGGCCAGATACGCAGTATTTT,CASTGTGPDTQYF
.,TRBJ1-2,.,TRBV6-6,TGTGCCAGCTCCCTCAGTGCGGAAGCTAACTATGGCTACACCTTC,CASSLSAEANYGYTF
.,TRBJ2-1,.,TRBV7-3,TGTGCCAGCAGCCCTAGTCGGGACTACAATGAGCAGTTCTTC,CASSPSRDYNEQFF
.,TRBJ1-1,TRBD1,TRBV5-4,TGTGCCAGCAGCTTGAGGCAGGGGGGTATAGAAGCTTTCTTT,CASSLRQGGIEAFF
.,TRBJ2-2,TRBD1,TRBV10-1,TGCGCCAGCACGACAGGGACCACCGGGGAGCTGTTTTTT,CASTTGTTGELFF
.,TRBJ1-1,.,TRBV5-4,TGTGCCAGCAGCTTGGCACCCGGGACGAACACTGAAGCTTTCTTT,CASSLAPGTNTEAFF
.,TRBJ2-5,TRBD2,TRBV5-1,TGCGCCAGCAGCGCAGGGACTAGCGGGGGGTACCAAGAGACCCAGTACTTC,CASSAGTSGGYQETQYF
once,TRBJ2-7,.,TRBV4-1,TGCGCCAGCAGCCAGACAGTTACCTACGAGCAGTACTTC,CASSQTVTYEQYF
.,TRBJ1-2,.,TRBV7-2,TGTGCCAGCAGCTTAGAGGGGGGTCGATCGAATGGCTACACCTTC,CASSLEGGRSNGYTF
.,TRBJ1-5,.,TRBV19,TGTGCCAGTAGTATTGGGTGGTCGGTTCCAAATCAGCCCCAGCATTTT,CASSIGWSVPNQPQHF
.,TRBJ1-2,.,TRBV5-1,TGCGCCAGCAGCCCCCGGTTGGAGGGAGAATTTTGGGCAGCCGGATATGGCTACACCTTC,CASSPRLEGEFWAAGYGYTF
.,TRBJ2-3,.,TRBV7-2,TGTGCCAGCAGCTTAGGTGGGGCGAGCACAGATACGCAGTATTTT,CASSLGGASTDTQYF
.,TRBJ2-6,.,TRBV6-5,TGTGCCAGCAGTTTTAATCTCTTCTCTGGGGCCAACGTCCTGACTTTC,CASSFNLFSGANVLTF
once,TRBJ1-5,.,TRBV19,TGTGCCAGTAGACCTGGACAGAACCCTAGCAATCAGCCCCAGCATTTT,CASRPGQNPSNQPQHF
.,TRBJ2-1,.,TRBV4-1,TGCGCCAGCACCTGGGAGCGAGCGGGCAATGAGCAGTTCTTC,CASTWERAGNEQFF
few,TRBJ1-2,TRBD1,TRBV3-1/TRBV3-2,TGTGCCAGCAGCCAGCAACAGGGGTTCTATGGCTACACCTTC,CASSQQQGFYGYTF